This T cell receptor beta chain was observed in a study of blood T cell repertoires in COVID-19. As originally analysed: Estimation of nucleated cell counts was performed using reference gene primer amplification. Assay: immunoSEQ multiplex PCR; the TCRdb copy retains only in-frame clones and omits some. V, J and clone size are taken as reported in that table, and D and trimming were inferred from the DNA itself. Among about 87,000 clones listed, more than 85% were seen once. CDR1 and CDR2 (germline): LGHDT, YNNKEL (reference sequence). Trimming shortened V by 3 bases and J by 0 bases, and 15 bases separated the two germline ends. This CDR3 spans 16 amino acids.

The chain recombines TRBV3-1 (or the pseudogene TRBV3-2) with TRBJ2-7; D possibly corresponds to TRBD1 (6 bases). Material for sequencing was peripheral blood. This sequence originates from a man aged 35 to 55 with acute or convalescent COVID-19. CDR3 protein: CASSHRIKDSSYEQYF. CDR3 sequence (DNA): TGTGCCAGCAGCCACCGAATTAAGGACAGCTCCTACGAGCAGTACTTC.